This TCR beta chain originates from a study of T cell responses to AZD1222 COVID-19 vaccine listed by TCRdb under 2021. Background on the whole study: A total of 230 or so trial participants underwent TCR sequencing, of whom nearly 210 received two doses of AZD1222 and about 26 received two doses of the MenACWY control vaccine. Enrollment into the trials was organized by age into subgroups of 18-55, 56-69 and 70-plus years, and those subgroups contained roughly 150, 30 and 60 TCR-sequenced participants, respectively. Study-wide conclusions, independent of this receptor: In the small 56-69-year group, the increase in depth fell short of significance, most likely because of low power. No day 14 peak-response samples were available, so repertoires were characterized only after the peak T cell response. Spike-specific TCR breadth and depth rose significantly after two AZD1222 doses compared with day 0 and with MenACWY recipients. Conclusions about previously exposed vaccinees were limited because only a handful of AZD1222 recipients were SARS-CoV-2 seropositive at baseline. CD4 TCRs associated with the vaccine covered the entire spike protein, and the dominant responses were in regions 160-218 and 743-854. Participants were mostly white British, with more females than males. The authors suggested clonal diversity may have been underestimated. Reportedly, almost half of the unique spike-specific TCRs recognized epitopes lying outside the regions that are mutated in the B.1.351 and B.1.1.7 variants.

CDR1 and CDR2 (MDHEN, SYDVKM) derive from the germline V gene. Including cysteine and phenylalanine, the CDR3 has 16 amino acids. CDR3 DNA is the only sequence kept; it has 48 bases, read in frame from the first base. V loses 3 bases at its end and J loses 5 bases; junction bases beyond the gene matches: 5. The CDR3 regions of human TCRbeta chains were analyzed by immunosequencing. Per the authors' processing: TCRs in the repertoires were compared against a reference library of SARS-CoV-2-specific TCRs that had been generated with the MIRA antigen-specificity platform. Breadth meant the fraction of unique TCRs that were SARS-CoV-2-associated, whereas depth meant the fraction of total T cells that were SARS-CoV-2-associated. Using the MIRA data, each spike-specific TCR was assigned both to the spike region to which the TCR was reactive and to a CD4 or CD8 class. Log10-transformed breadth and depth values were compared by one-way ANOVA with Sidak's multiple comparisons tests. Drawn from immuneACCESS, this table holds only the in-frame rearrangements with V and J called that TCRdb kept. Clones are partly lost; checked studies trace under half to an unresolved V gene and leave the rest unexplained. That table gives V, J and clone size, and the DNA gave D and trimming. Present in this sample are about 140,000 clones, 80% to 95% of which were seen just once. The ten largest account for roughly 4% of the sample.

Sample time point, as interpreted from the label and publication: about 28 days (+/-7) after the second vaccine dose. Because spike-specific TCR depth and breadth did not differ between the two schedules, AZD1222 recipients who got a second dose at roughly 4 weeks were pooled with those who got a second dose at roughly 12 weeks. Samples from vaccinated people were obtained from the UK trials COV001 and COV002, which included a single-blind randomized controlled phase 2/3 trial of AZD1222 (ChAdOx1 nCoV-19) in healthy adults. For TCRbeta chain sequencing, PBMC samples were collected from trial participants at day 0 and at day 28 after the second dose. In regard to this clone: Its antigen is unknown. No base-level quality is on record; no much larger clone is a single base apart.

This TCR was sampled from an adult who received the AZD1222 COVID-19 vaccine. This specimen consisted of peripheral blood, obtained 28 days after the second AZD1222 dose. The chain links TRBV28 with TRBJ2-1, and 12 junction bases match TRBD2. The CDR3 corresponds to CASSFLAGGLDNEQFF. The DNA is as follows: TGTGCCAGCAGTTTTCTAGCGGGAGGGCTGGACAATGAGCAGTTCTTC.